These T cell receptor beta chains were read from a single sample in a study of human T cells and chemical hapten exposure. TCRdb processed the RACE reads anew with MiXCR; each CDR3 protein has one entry. The table lists 30,000 to 50,000 distinct CDR3 sequences, roughly 13% of them singletons. This sample comprised whole blood, obtained in connection with sensitization to the hapten diphenylcyclopropenone (DPC). The receptors were sampled from a woman aged 40 to 55 with alopecia areata. Some clones in this sample may be carry-over from other donors' samples. Both conserved end residues are part of each CDR3. D genes are given only for firm matches. Size values are once, few and many counts, or a class for expanded clones, and some rows have none.

NA,few,TRBV4-1,TRBJ2-1,CASSQVLAGEQFF,TGCGCCAGCAGCCAAGTTCTAGCTGGGGAGCAGTTCTTC
TRBD2,many,TRBV20-1,TRBJ2-2,CSAILAGHTGELFF,TGCAGTGCAATACTAGCGGGACATACCGGGGAGCTGTTTTTT
TRBD2,many,TRBV5-1,TRBJ2-7,CASSLAGTSASYEQYF,TGCGCCAGCAGCTTGGCCGGGACTAGCGCCTCCTACGAGCAGTACTTC
TRBD2,many,TRBV19,TRBJ2-2,CASSPRLAVTGELFF,TGTGCCAGTAGTCCCCGACTAGCCGTCACCGGGGAGCTGTTTTTT
NA,many,TRBV5-1,TRBJ1-1,CASSREKQGRTEAFF,TGCGCCAGCAGCCGAGAAAAACAGGGACGGACTGAAGCTTTCTTT
NA,NA,TRBV3-1,TRBJ1-5,CASSQSEREAQPQHF,TGTGCCAGCAGCCAATCGGAAAGGGAGGCTCAGCCCCAGCATTTT
TRBD2,NA,TRBV6-5,TRBJ2-1,CASSYSRRGSTYNEQFF,TGTGCCAGCAGTTACTCACGGCGGGGGAGCACCTACAATGAGCAGTTCTTC
TRBD2,NA,TRBV19,TRBJ2-3,CASRSAGGTDTQYF,TGTGCCAGTCGTTCGGCGGGAGGCACAGATACGCAGTATTTT
NA,many,TRBV29-1,TRBJ1-5,CSPGGWGVDQPQHF,TGCAGCCCCGGAGGTTGGGGTGTTGATCAGCCCCAGCATTTT
NA,many,TRBV6-6,TRBJ1-1,CASTDPTEAFF,TGTGCCAGCACCGACCCAACTGAAGCTTTCTTT
TRBD1,many,TRBV3-1,TRBJ1-4,CASSQRTGGAREKLFF,TGTGCCAGCAGCCAACGGACAGGGGGCGCCAGGGAAAAACTGTTTTTT
TRBD2,NA,TRBV10-1,TRBJ2-3,CASRVAGGVLYF,TGCGCCAGCAGGGTCGCGGGGGGGGTCCTGTATTTT
TRBD1,few,TRBV5-1,TRBJ2-7,CASSAGTGSSYEQYF,TGCGCCAGCAGCGCCGGGACAGGCAGCTCCTACGAGCAGTACTTC
TRBD2,many,TRBV20-1,TRBJ2-1,CSATTTSGRLNNEQFF,TGCAGTGCCACCACGACTAGCGGGAGACTAAACAATGAGCAGTTCTTC
NA,many,TRBV5-5,TRBJ1-5,CASSADSNQPQHF,TGTGCCAGCAGCGCCGATAGCAATCAGCCCCAGCATTTT
NA,few,TRBV16,TRBJ1-6,CASSQMGTDNNSPLHF,TGTGCCAGCAGCCAAATGGGGACCGATAATAATTCACCCCTCCACTTT
TRBD2,NA,TRBV6-2/TRBV6-3,TRBJ2-7,CASRTSGVTYEQYF,TGTGCCAGCCGGACTAGCGGGGTGACCTACGAGCAGTACTTC
NA,many,TRBV27,TRBJ1-6,CASGMNSPLHF,TGTGCCAGCGGTATGAATTCACCCCTCCACTTT
TRBD2,NA,TRBV29-1,TRBJ2-5,CSVGVSGVIQETQYF,TGCAGCGTTGGAGTTAGCGGGGTGATCCAAGAGACCCAGTACTTC
NA,many,TRBV29-1,TRBJ2-5,CSALGYETQYF,TGCAGCGCACTAGGGTACGAGACCCAGTACTTC
TRBD1,NA,TRBV28,TRBJ1-2,CASSLAGGKYYGYTF,TGTGCCAGCAGTTTAGCAGGGGGGAAGTACTATGGCTACACCTTC
TRBD1,many,TRBV11-2,TRBJ2-2,CASKNRGPNTGELFF,TGTGCCAGCAAGAACAGGGGGCCGAACACCGGGGAGCTGTTTTTT
TRBD1,many,TRBV6-6,TRBJ1-5,CASSYGTGNQPQHF,TGTGCCAGCAGTTACGGGACAGGGAATCAGCCCCAGCATTTT
TRBD2,many,TRBV6-4,TRBJ2-5,CASSLRGGQETQYF,TGTGCCAGCAGTCTGCGGGGGGGCCAAGAGACCCAGTACTTC
TRBD1,few,TRBV29-1,TRBJ1-1,CSVSGTVNTEAFF,TGCAGCGTTTCCGGGACAGTGAACACTGAAGCTTTCTTT
TRBD1,many,TRBV24-1,TRBJ2-4,CATSENQGVENIQYF,TGTGCCACCAGTGAAAACCAGGGGGTGGAAAACATTCAGTACTTC
TRBD1,many,TRBV19,TRBJ1-5,CASTPTGGGNQPQHF,TGTGCCAGTACCCCGACAGGGGGTGGCAATCAGCCCCAGCATTTT
TRBD2,NA,TRBV11-2,TRBJ2-7,CASSFLAGSYEQYF,TGTGCCAGCAGCTTTCTAGCGGGCTCCTACGAGCAGTACTTC
TRBD1,many,TRBV28,TRBJ1-1,CASPPRTGEDTEAFF,TGTGCCAGCCCCCCCCGGACAGGGGAGGACACTGAAGCTTTCTTT
NA,NA,TRBV7-9,TRBJ2-7,CASSLRSYEQYF,TGTGCCAGCAGCTTAAGGTCGTACGAGCAGTACTTC
NA,few,TRBV28,TRBJ1-5,CASSDPGRDQPQHF,TGTGCCAGCAGTGATCCCGGACGGGATCAGCCCCAGCATTTT
NA,few,TRBV6-4,TRBJ1-5,CARTGRNQPQHF,TGTGCCAGAACCGGACGCAATCAGCCCCAGCATTTT
NA,NA,TRBV4-1,TRBJ1-5,CASSPQVQGQPQHF,TGCGCCAGCAGCCCCCAAGTACAGGGCCAGCCCCAGCATTTC
NA,many,TRBV28,TRBJ2-1,CASSFPLREQFF,TGTGCCAGCAGTTTCCCCCTCCGTGAGCAGTTCTTC
TRBD1,many,TRBV29-1,TRBJ1-3,CSVEGAGGSGNTIYF,TGCAGCGTTGAAGGGGCAGGGGGCTCTGGAAACACCATATATTTT
TRBD2,many,TRBV7-2,TRBJ2-3,CASSFARGTRPDTQYF,TGTGCCAGCAGCTTTGCCAGAGGGACTAGGCCAGATACGCAGTATTTT
NA,NA,TRBV28,TRBJ1-1,CASSFGARDTEAFF,TGTGCCAGCAGTTTCGGGGCGAGGGACACTGAAGCTTTCTTT
NA,few,TRBV5-1,TRBJ2-3,CASSLESGSVDTQYF,TGCGCCAGCAGCTTGGAGTCCGGGAGTGTGGATACGCAGTATTTT
NA,NA,TRBV6-2/TRBV6-3,TRBJ2-3,CASSRLADTQYF,TGTGCCAGCAGTCGCCTAGCAGATACGCAGTATTTT
NA,many,TRBV28,TRBJ1-4,CASRGRKGKLFF,TGTGCCAGCAGGGGTAGAAAGGGAAAACTGTTTTTT
NA,NA,TRBV20-1,TRBJ1-1,CSAPRANTEAFF,TGCAGTGCTCCCCGGGCGAACACTGAAGCTTTCTTT
NA,NA,TRBV28,TRBJ2-1,CASQGLSYNEQFF,TGTGCCAGTCAGGGACTGTCCTACAATGAGCAGTTCTTC
NA,medium-sized,TRBV5-1,TRBJ1-3,CASSLGGGSGNTIYF,TGCGCCAGCAGCTTAGGCGGGGGCTCTGGAAACACCATATATTTT
TRBD1,NA,TRBV29-1,TRBJ1-2,CSVSRTGIYGYTF,TGCAGCGTGTCCCGGACAGGGATCTATGGCTACACCTTC
NA,many,TRBV12-3/TRBV12-4,TRBJ1-1,CASNRAGVEAFF,TGTGCCAGCAATCGGGCCGGAGTTGAAGCTTTCTTT
NA,many,TRBV12-3/TRBV12-4,TRBJ2-3,CASSKTGTPGTDTQYF,TGTGCCAGCAGTAAGACAGGAACTCCGGGGACAGATACGCAGTATTTT